This is a list of T cell receptor beta chains from one sample in a study of blood T cell repertoires in COVID-19. Sequencing used immunoSEQ multiplex PCR; TCRdb keeps in-frame clones, though not all of them. The data hold about 230,000 clones, with about 83% observed a single time. What was sequenced was peripheral blood. These receptors originate from a woman aged 45-60 years with acute or convalescent COVID-19. The CDR3 runs from the conserved cysteine through the conserved F or W. A D gene is named only where the DNA matches it firmly. A row's size may be missing; if present it is once, few, many or a size class.

j_call clone_size d_call v_call cdr3_aa cdr3_nt
TRBJ2-7 . . TRBV28 CASSYPSRETYEQYF TGTGCCAGCAGCTATCCGAGCAGGGAAACCTACGAGCAGTACTTC
TRBJ2-1 . TRBD2 TRBV5-1 CASSFLLGGGYNEQFF TGCGCCAGCAGCTTCCTGCTAGGCGGGGGGTACAATGAGCAGTTCTTC
TRBJ1-1 once TRBD1 TRBV3-1/TRBV3-2 CASSPRDRDTEAFF TGTGCCAGCAGCCCCCGGGACAGGGACACTGAAGCTTTCTTT
TRBJ2-5 . TRBD2 TRBV7-2 CASSLPSGFQETQYF TGTGCCAGCAGCCTACCTAGCGGGTTTCAAGAGACCCAGTACTTC
TRBJ2-5 once . TRBV6-1 CASSELMTVQETQYF TGTGCCAGCAGTGAACTGATGACAGTCCAAGAGACCCAGTACTTC
TRBJ2-4 . . TRBV7-2 CASSLVQGRGKNIQYF TGTGCCAGCAGCTTAGTTCAGGGCAGGGGCAAAAACATTCAGTACTTC
TRBJ2-1 once . TRBV7-2 CASRPAGNYNEQFF TGTGCCAGCCGGCCGGCGGGGAATTACAATGAGCAGTTCTTC
TRBJ2-5 . . TRBV3-1/TRBV3-2 CASSQGQSYQETQYF TGTGCCAGCAGCCAAGGACAGTCGTACCAAGAGACCCAGTACTTC
TRBJ1-2 . . TRBV30 CAWSSYYGYTF TGTGCCTGGAGTAGCTACTATGGCTACACCTTC
TRBJ2-7 . . TRBV28 CASSFGEGQQYF TGTGCCAGCAGTTTCGGGGAAGGGCAGCAGTACTTC
TRBJ1-1 few . TRBV5-1 CASSLASNTEAFF TGCGCCAGCAGCTTGGCGTCGAACACTGAAGCTTTCTTT
TRBJ2-1 . TRBD1 TRBV12-5 CASGDGTDKQFF TGTGCTAGTGGAGACGGGACAGATAAGCAGTTCTTC
TRBJ2-5 . TRBD2 TRBV5-1 CASSPTGLVGETQYF TGCGCCAGCAGCCCAACGGGACTAGTGGGGGAGACCCAGTACTTC
TRBJ2-7 . TRBD2 TRBV7-9 CASSSSGGYYDEQYF TGTGCCAGCAGCTCAAGCGGGGGGTACTACGACGAGCAGTACTTC
TRBJ1-4 . TRBD1 TRBV7-2 CASSPRQGSNEKLFF TGTGCCAGCAGCCCACGACAGGGATCTAATGAAAAACTGTTTTTT
TRBJ1-4 . . TRBV30 CAWSVGRKTVF TGTGCCTGGAGTGTGGGCCGGAAAACTGTTTTT
TRBJ2-7 . TRBD2 TRBV15 CATSGTSVEGFEQYF TGTGCCACCAGCGGAACTAGCGTAGAGGGGTTCGAGCAGTACTTC
TRBJ2-4 . TRBD2 TRBV3-1/TRBV3-2 CASSQGVAGPGRAPAKNIQYF TGTGCCAGCAGCCAAGGTGTAGCAGGTCCCGGGAGGGCCCCAGCCAAAAACATTCAGTACTTC
TRBJ2-5 . . TRBV5-1 CASSLRQGIEETQYF TGCGCCAGCAGCTTGAGGCAGGGTATAGAAGAGACCCAGTACTTC